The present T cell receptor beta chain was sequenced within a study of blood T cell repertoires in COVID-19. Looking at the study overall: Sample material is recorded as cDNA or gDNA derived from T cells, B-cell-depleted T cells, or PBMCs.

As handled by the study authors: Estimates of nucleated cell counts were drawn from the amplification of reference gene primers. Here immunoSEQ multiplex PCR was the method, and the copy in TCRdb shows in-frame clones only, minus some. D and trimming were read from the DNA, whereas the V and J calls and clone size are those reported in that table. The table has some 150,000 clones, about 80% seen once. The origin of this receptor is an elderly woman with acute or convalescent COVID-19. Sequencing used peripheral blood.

CDR3 loop: CASSGRPGDGYTF. CDR3 bases: TGTGCCAGCAGTGGCAGGCCGGGGGATGGCTACACCTTC. The V call is TRBV2, the J call TRBJ1-2; perhaps TRBD1 as D (5 bases). Germline assignment: CDR1 SNHLY and CDR2 FYNNEI. The CDR3 runs 13 residues. With 4 bases removed from V and 6 bases from J, the gap between germline ends came to 12 bases.